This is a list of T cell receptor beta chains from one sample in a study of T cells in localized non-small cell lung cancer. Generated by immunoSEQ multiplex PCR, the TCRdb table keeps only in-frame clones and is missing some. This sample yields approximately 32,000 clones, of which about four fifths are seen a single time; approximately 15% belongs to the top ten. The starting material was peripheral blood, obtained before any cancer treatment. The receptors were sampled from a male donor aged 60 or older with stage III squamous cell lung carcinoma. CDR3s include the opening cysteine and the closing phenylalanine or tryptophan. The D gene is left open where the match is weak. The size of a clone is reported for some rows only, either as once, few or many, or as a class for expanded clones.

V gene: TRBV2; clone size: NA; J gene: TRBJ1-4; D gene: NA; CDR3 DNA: TGTGCCAGCCGAACGACAGCAACTAATGAAAAACTGTTTTTT; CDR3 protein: CASRTTATNEKLFF
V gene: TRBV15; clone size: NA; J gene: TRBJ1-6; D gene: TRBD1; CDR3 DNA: TGTGCCACCAGCAGAGATCAAGGGGGCTCGGGTTCACCCCTCCACTTT; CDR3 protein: CATSRDQGGSGSPLHF
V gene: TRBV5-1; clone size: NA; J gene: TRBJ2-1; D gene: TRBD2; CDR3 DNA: TGCGCCAGCAGCTTGTCTCTAGCGGGGCTTGGATCGGGTAATGAGCAGTTCTTC; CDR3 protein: CASSLSLAGLGSGNEQFF
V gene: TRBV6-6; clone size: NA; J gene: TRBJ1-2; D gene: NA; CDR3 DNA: TGTGCCAGCAGTTTCCCGGGGCAGGGGAGGTATGGCTACACCTTC; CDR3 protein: CASSFPGQGRYGYTF
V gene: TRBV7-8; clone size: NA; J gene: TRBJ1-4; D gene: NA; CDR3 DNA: TGTGCCAGCAGCACCAGGGACGCGGGGGAAAAACTGTTTTTT; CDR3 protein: CASSTRDAGEKLFF
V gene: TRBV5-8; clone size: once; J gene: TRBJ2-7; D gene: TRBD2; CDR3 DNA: TGTGCCCAGCTACGGGGGGGGCAAGAAGACGAGCAGTACTTC; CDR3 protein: CAQLRGGQEDEQYF
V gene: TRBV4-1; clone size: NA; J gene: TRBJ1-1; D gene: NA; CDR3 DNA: TGCGCCAGCAGCCCGGGAGGGGCTCCGGACCTGAGCACTGAAGCTTTCTTT; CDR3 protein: CASSPGGAPDLSTEAFF
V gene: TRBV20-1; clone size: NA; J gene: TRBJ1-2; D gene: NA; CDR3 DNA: TGCAGTGCTGTCAAGGGTTATGGCTACACCTTC; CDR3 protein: CSAVKGYGYTF
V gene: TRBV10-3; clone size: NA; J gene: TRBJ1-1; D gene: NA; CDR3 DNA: TGTGCCATCAGTGGGGTGAACCGGGACGACACTGAAGCTTTCTTT; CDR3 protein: CAISGVNRDDTEAFF
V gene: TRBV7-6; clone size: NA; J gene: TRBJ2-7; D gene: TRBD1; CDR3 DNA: TGTGCCAGCAGCAAGGGACAGGGGTACGAGCAGTACTTC; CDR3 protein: CASSKGQGYEQYF
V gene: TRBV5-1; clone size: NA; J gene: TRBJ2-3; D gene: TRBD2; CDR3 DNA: TGCGCCAGCAGCCTACGGACTAGCGGGAGGTCAGATACGCAGTATTTT; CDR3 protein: CASSLRTSGRSDTQYF
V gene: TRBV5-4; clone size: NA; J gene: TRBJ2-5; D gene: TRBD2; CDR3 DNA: TGTGCCAGCAGCTTGGCCGGGACTAGCTTCGGGGCCCAGTACTTC; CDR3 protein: CASSLAGTSFGAQYF
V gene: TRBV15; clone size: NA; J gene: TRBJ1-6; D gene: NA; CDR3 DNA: TGTGCCACCAGCAGAGCGGGCCAAGGATCACCCCTCCACTTT; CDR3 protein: CATSRAGQGSPLHF
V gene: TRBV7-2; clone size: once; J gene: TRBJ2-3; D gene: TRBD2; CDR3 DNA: TGTGCCAGCAGCTTGTCTAGCGGGGGCACAGATACGCAGTATTTT; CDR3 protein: CASSLSSGGTDTQYF
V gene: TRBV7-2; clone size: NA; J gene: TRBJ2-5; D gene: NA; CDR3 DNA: TGTGCCAGCAGCGAAATCCCGATGGAGACCCAGTACTTC; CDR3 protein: CASSEIPMETQYF
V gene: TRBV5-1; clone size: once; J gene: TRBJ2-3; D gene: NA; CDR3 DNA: TGCGCCAGCAGCTTCCTGGCGGATACGCAGTATTTT; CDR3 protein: CASSFLADTQYF
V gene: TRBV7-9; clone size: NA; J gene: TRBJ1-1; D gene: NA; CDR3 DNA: TGTGCCAGCAGCTTAGTCCCGGGTATGAACACTGAAGCTTTCTTT; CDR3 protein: CASSLVPGMNTEAFF
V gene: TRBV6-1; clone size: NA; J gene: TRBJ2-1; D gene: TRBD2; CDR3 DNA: TGTGCCAGCAGTCCCTTAGCGGGGGGGCCTAGTGAGCAGTTCTTC; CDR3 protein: CASSPLAGGPSEQFF
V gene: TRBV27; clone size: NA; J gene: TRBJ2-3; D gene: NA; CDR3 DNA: TGTGCCAGCAGTTGGGGGAGATCCACAGATACGCAGTATTTT; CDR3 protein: CASSWGRSTDTQYF
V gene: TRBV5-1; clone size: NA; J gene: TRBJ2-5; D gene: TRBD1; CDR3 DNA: TGCGCCAGCAGCTTGGCAGGGACAGGGGAGCAAGAGACCCAGTACTTC; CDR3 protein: CASSLAGTGEQETQYF
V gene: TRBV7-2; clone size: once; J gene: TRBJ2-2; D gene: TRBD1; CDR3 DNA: TGTGCCAGCAGCTGGGGACAGGGCACCGGGGAGCTGTTTTTT; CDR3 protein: CASSWGQGTGELFF
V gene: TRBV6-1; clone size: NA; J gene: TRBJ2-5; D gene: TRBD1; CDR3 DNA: TGTGCCAGCTCTATTTCAGGGGGCCGTGAGACCCAGTACTTC; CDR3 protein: CASSISGGRETQYF
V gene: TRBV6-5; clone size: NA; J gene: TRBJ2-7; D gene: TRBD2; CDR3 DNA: TGTGCCAGCAGACTAGCGGGGAACTACGAGCAGTACTTC; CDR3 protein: CASRLAGNYEQYF
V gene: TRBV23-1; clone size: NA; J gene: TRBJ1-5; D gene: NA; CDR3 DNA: TGCGCCAGCAGTCAGACGACTGTGGTAGGGAATCAGCCCCAGCATTTT; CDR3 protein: CASSQTTVVGNQPQHF
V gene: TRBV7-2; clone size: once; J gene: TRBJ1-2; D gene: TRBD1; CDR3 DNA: TGTGCCAGCAGCTTAGGGGACAGGGGAGACTATGGCTACACCTTC; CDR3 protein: CASSLGDRGDYGYTF
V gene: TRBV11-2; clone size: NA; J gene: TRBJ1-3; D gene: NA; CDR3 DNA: TGTGCCACCCGGGGGTTTGGAAACACCATATATTTT; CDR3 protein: CATRGFGNTIYF
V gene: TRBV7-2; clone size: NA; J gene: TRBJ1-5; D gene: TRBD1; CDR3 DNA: TGTGCCAGCAGCTTACGACCAGGGGGGCGTCTCAACCAGCCCCAGCATTTT; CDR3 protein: CASSLRPGGRLNQPQHF
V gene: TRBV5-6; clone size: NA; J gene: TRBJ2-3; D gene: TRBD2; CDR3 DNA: TGTGCCAGCAGCTTGACTAGCGGGGGGCACAGCACAGATACGCAGTATTTT; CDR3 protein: CASSLTSGGHSTDTQYF
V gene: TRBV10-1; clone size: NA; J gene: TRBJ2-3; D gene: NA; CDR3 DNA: TGCGCCAGCAGTGAGTCAAGTTCGGTGGAAGATACGCAGTATTTT; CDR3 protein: CASSESSSVEDTQYF
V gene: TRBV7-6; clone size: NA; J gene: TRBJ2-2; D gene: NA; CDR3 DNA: TGTGCCAGCAGCTTAGACGGGGAGCTGTTTTTT; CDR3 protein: CASSLDGELFF
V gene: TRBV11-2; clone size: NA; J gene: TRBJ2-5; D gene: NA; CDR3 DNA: TGTGCCAGCAGCAGGGGGGAAGAGACCCAGTACTTC; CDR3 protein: CASSRGEETQYF
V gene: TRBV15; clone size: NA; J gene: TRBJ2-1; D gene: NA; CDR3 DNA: TGTGCCACCAGCAGAGATTTTGGGGGCGCCTACAATGAGCAGTTCTTC; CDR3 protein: CATSRDFGGAYNEQFF
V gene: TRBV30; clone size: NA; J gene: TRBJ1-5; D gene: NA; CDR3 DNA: TGTGCCTGGAGTGTGGGCCCGGGTCAGCCCCAGCATTTT; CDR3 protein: CAWSVGPGQPQHF
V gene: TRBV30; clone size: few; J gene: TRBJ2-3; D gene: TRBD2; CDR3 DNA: TGTGCCTCTAGCGGGGGGACAGATACGCAGTATTTT; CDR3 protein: CASSGGTDTQYF
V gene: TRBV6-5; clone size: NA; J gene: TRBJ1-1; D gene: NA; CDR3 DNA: TGTGCCAGCACCCCTTGGGGCGCGGAAACTGAAGCTTTCTTT; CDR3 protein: CASTPWGAETEAFF
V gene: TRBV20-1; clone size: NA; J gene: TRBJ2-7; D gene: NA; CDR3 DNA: TGCAGTGCTAGAGGAGGTATCGAGCAGTACTTC; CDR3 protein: CSARGGIEQYF
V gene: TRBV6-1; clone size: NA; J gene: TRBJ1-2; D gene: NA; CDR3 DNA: TGTGCCAGCAGTGAAATTGAGGGGAGGAATGGCTACACCTTC; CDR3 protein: CASSEIEGRNGYTF
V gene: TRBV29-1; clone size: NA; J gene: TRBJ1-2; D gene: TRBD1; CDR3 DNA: TGCAGCGTTAACTCCGGGACAGGCAACTATGGCTACACCTTC; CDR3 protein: CSVNSGTGNYGYTF
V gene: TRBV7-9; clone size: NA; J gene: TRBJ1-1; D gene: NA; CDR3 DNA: TGTGCCAGCAGCCGGGGGGCCGCCGAAGCTTTCTTT; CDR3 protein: CASSRGAAEAFF
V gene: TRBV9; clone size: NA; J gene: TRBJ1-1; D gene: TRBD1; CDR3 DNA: TGTGCCAGCAGCGGTGGACAGGGGGCTCGAAACACTGAAGCTTTCTTT; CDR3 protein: CASSGGQGARNTEAFF
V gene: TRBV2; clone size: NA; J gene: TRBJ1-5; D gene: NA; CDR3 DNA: TGTGCCAGCAGTGAAGCGACAGCTAATCAGCCCCAGCATTTT; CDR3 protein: CASSEATANQPQHF
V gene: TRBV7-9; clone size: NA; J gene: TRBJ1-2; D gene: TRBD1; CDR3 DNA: TGTGCCAGCAGGACACAGGGGGCCTTCTATTATGGCTACACCTTC; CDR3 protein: CASRTQGAFYYGYTF
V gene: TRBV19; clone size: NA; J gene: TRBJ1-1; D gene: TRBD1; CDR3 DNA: TGTGCCAGTAGTCCCCGGGACAGGGGATCGAAAACTGAAGCTTTCTTT; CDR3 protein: CASSPRDRGSKTEAFF
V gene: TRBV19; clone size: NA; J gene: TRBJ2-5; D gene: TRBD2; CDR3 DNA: TGTGCCAGTAGTATAGGAGCGGGGACCAACGAGGAGACCCAGTACTTC; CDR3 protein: CASSIGAGTNEETQYF
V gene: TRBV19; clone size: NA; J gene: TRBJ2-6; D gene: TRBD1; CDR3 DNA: TGTGCCAGTAGTATAGAGGGGACAGGGTTATCTGGGGCCAACGTCCTGACTTTC; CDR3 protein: CASSIEGTGLSGANVLTF
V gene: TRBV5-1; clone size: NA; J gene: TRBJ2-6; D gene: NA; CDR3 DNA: TGCGCCAGCAGTTTGGAAGCCTCTGGGGCCAACGTCCTGACTTTC; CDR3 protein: CASSLEASGANVLTF
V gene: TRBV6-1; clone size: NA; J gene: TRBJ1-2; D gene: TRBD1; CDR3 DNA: TGTGCCAGCAGTAAGCCGGGACAGGACTATGGCTACACCTTC; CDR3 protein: CASSKPGQDYGYTF
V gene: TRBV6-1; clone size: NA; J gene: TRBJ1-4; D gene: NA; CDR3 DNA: TGTGCCAGCGGGGAAATGGGGCGTGAAAAACTGTTTTTT; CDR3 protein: CASGEMGREKLFF
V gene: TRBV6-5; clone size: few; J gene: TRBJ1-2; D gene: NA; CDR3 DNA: TGTGCCAGCAGTTACTCGGGCCAGGCGAATGGCTACACCTTC; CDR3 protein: CASSYSGQANGYTF
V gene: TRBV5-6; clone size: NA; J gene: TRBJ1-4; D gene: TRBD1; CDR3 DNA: TGTGCCAGCAGCACGGGACAGGGTTCTGAAAAACTGTTTTTT; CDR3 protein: CASSTGQGSEKLFF
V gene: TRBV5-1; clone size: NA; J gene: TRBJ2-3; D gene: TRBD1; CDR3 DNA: TGCGCCAGCGCGAGGGACAGGGGCACAGATACGCAGTATTTT; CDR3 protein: CASARDRGTDTQYF
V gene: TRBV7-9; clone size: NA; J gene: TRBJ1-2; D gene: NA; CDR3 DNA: TGTGCCAGCAGCCCGGCCGGGGGGGCTGGCTACACCTTC; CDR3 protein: CASSPAGGAGYTF
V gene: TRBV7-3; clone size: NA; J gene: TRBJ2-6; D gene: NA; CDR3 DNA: TGTGCCAGCAGCTTCGGTGCTCGAGCCGGGGCCAACGTCCTGACTTTC; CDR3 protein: CASSFGARAGANVLTF
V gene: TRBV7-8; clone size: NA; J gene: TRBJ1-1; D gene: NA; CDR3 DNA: TGTGCCAGCAGCTTCGGGGAAAGGAGCACTGAAGCTTTCTTT; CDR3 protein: CASSFGERSTEAFF
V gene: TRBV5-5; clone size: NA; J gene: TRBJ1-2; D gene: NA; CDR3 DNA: TGTGCCAGCAGCTTGGAGGCAGCTTCTGGCTACACCTTC; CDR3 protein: CASSLEAASGYTF
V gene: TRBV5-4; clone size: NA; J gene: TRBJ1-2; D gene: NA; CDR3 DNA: TGTGCCAGCAGCCTGGGCTGGGGGAGAGTCTATGGCTACACCTTC; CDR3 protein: CASSLGWGRVYGYTF
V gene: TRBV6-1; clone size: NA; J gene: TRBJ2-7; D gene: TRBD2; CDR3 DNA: TGTGCCAGCAGTGTAGCGGGCCCCTACGAGCAGTACTTC; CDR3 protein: CASSVAGPYEQYF
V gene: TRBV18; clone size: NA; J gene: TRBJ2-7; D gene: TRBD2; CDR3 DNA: TGTGCCAGCTCACCGGGACTAGTCAGCTACGAGCAGTACTTC; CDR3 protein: CASSPGLVSYEQYF
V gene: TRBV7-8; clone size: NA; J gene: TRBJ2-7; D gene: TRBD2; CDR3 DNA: TGTGCCAGCAGCTACCGGGACTACCGGGAAGAGCAGTACTTC; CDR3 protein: CASSYRDYREEQYF